Listed below are T cell receptor beta chains from one sample, sequenced in a study of human T cells and chemical hapten exposure. TCRdb recomputed calls from the RACE reads with MiXCR, one row per CDR3 protein. The repertoire holds 360,000 or so distinct CDR3 sequences, around 6% seen once, with under 7% in the top ten. The source was whole blood, collected in connection with sensitization to the hapten diphenylcyclopropenone (DPC). The receptors originated from a woman in her late teens or twenties with alopecia areata. Some clones in this sample may be carry-over from other donors' samples. The CDR3 runs from the conserved cysteine through the conserved F or W. Each record gives: V gene, clone size, D gene, J gene, CDR3 DNA, CDR3 protein. A D gene is named only where the DNA matches it firmly. Size values are once, few and many counts, or a class for expanded clones, and some rows have none.

TRBV11-3	many	TRBD1	TRBJ2-7	TGTGCCAGCAGCTTAGGAACAGGGGGCGAGCAGTACTTC	CASSLGTGGEQYF
TRBV20-1	many	NA	TRBJ1-2	TGCAGTGCGCCCCGACAGAGTAAGAACTATGGCTACACCTTC	CSAPRQSKNYGYTF
TRBV6-2/TRBV6-3	NA	TRBD1	TRBJ1-5	TGTGCCAGCAATCCGGACAGGGGTCCCCCAATAAGCAATCAGCCCCAGCATTTT	CASNPDRGPPISNQPQHF
TRBV2	many	NA	TRBJ1-2	TGTGCCAGCACAGGCGAATACTATGGCTACACCTTC	CASTGEYYGYTF
TRBV5-1	NA	NA	TRBJ1-5	TGCGCCAGCAGCAGGCCCCGGGGACCGGGGGATCAGCCCCAGCATTTT	CASSRPRGPGDQPQHF
TRBV28	many	NA	TRBJ1-1	TGTGCCAGCAGTTTAGAACGGTACGAAGCTTTCTTT	CASSLERYEAFF
TRBV7-9	many	NA	TRBJ2-1	TGTGCCAGCAGCTTAAAATCGGGCGGCTCCTACAATGAGCAGTTCTTC	CASSLKSGGSYNEQFF
TRBV6-4	many	NA	TRBJ2-2	TGTGCCAGCAGCCCGACGGATCTCAACACCGGGGAGCTGTTTTTT	CASSPTDLNTGELFF
TRBV4-2	many	NA	TRBJ1-1	TGTGCCAGCAGCCAAGGAACAGGGCCCTTTACTGAAGCTTTCTTT	CASSQGTGPFTEAFF
TRBV29-1	few	NA	TRBJ2-2	TGCAGCGTTGCACGACTGGGGAACACCGGGGAGCTGTTTTTT	CSVARLGNTGELFF
TRBV27	many	TRBD1	TRBJ1-2	TGTGCCAGCAGTCCGTGGGGACAGTCATATGGCTACACCTTC	CASSPWGQSYGYTF
TRBV12-3/TRBV12-4	many	NA	TRBJ2-7	TGTGCCAGCAGTTTAGGCCCCCGGGTTGGGGTCGACGAGCAGTACTTC	CASSLGPRVGVDEQYF
TRBV12-3/TRBV12-4	many	NA	TRBJ1-1	TGTGCCAGCAGTTTAAGGGAGGCCTCTGAAGCTTTCTTT	CASSLREASEAFF
TRBV25-1	NA	NA	TRBJ1-6	TGTGCCAGCAGTGAGGGGAATAATTCACCCCTCCACTTT	CASSEGNNSPLHF
TRBV18	many	NA	TRBJ1-5	TGTGCCAGCTCACCACGATCGACGCCCTCGATCGAGAGGCCCCAGCATTTT	CASSPRSTPSIERPQHF
TRBV7-9	few	TRBD1	TRBJ1-1	TGTGCCAGCACCCCCCAGGGGGGCATGAACACTGAAGCTTTCTTT	CASTPQGGMNTEAFF
TRBV7-3	NA	NA	TRBJ2-1	TGTGCCAGCAGCTTAACTAGCAACAATGAGCAGTTCTTC	CASSLTSNNEQFF
TRBV29-1	few	TRBD1	TRBJ2-1	TGCAGCGTCCGACAGGGGGCAGGCGATGAGCAGTTCTTC	CSVRQGAGDEQFF
TRBV20-1	few	TRBD2	TRBJ2-7	TGCAGTGCCAGCCCTACACTAGCGGGGTCCTACGAGCAGTACTTC	CSASPTLAGSYEQYF
TRBV3-1	many	NA	TRBJ2-3	TGTGCCAGCAGCCAAGATGGTCGGGGAAGCACAGATACGCAGTATTTT	CASSQDGRGSTDTQYF
TRBV4-2	few	NA	TRBJ2-3	TGCGCCAGCAGCCAAGATGTGGGAGCTGGCACAGATACGCAGTATTTT	CASSQDVGAGTDTQYF
TRBV20-1	few	NA	TRBJ2-5	TGCAGTGCTAGCCAGTTAACGACAGGAGGGACCCAGTACTTC	CSASQLTTGGTQYF
TRBV7-2	many	NA	TRBJ1-6	TGTGCCAGCAGCTTAGGGGGGGTAAGCTCACCCCTCCACTTT	CASSLGGVSSPLHF
TRBV5-1	many	NA	TRBJ1-1	TGTGCCAGCAGCTTGACAGTTAATACTGAAGCTTTCTTT	CASSLTVNTEAFF
TRBV29-1	many	NA	TRBJ1-5	TGCAGCGCTTCCTGGGGACCCAATCAGCCCCAGCATTTT	CSASWGPNQPQHF
TRBV7-2	many	TRBD2	TRBJ2-3	TGTGCCAGCAGCCGGAGATTAATAGCGGGGGGATACACAGATACGCAGTATTTT	CASSRRLIAGGYTDTQYF
TRBV6-1	many	NA	TRBJ2-7	TGTGCCAGCAGTGAAGGATACGAAAATGACGAGCAGTACTTC	CASSEGYENDEQYF
TRBV12-3/TRBV12-4	few	TRBD2	TRBJ2-3	TGTGCCAGCACCTTCCTAGCGGGGGCCCTGTACGATACGCAGTATTTT	CASTFLAGALYDTQYF
TRBV10-3	few	NA	TRBJ2-2	TGTGCCATCAGGGGGGACGCAACTAACACCGGGGAGCTGTTTTTT	CAIRGDATNTGELFF
TRBV20-1	NA	NA	TRBJ2-1	TGCAGTGCTAGCCCCAATGAGCAGTTCTTC	CSASPNEQFF
TRBV5-4	many	NA	TRBJ2-6	TGTGCCAGCAGCTTGGGGCTCTCTGGGGCCAACGTCCTGACTTTC	CASSLGLSGANVLTF
TRBV4-2	NA	NA	TRBJ2-4	TGTGCCAGCAGCCAAGAAGGGCCAACTATCATTCAGTACTTC	CASSQEGPTIIQYF
TRBV15	NA	NA	TRBJ2-7	TGTGCCACCAGCAGAGATGTGTTGGGGGTGCAGTACTTC	CATSRDVLGVQYF
TRBV27	few	NA	TRBJ2-2	TGTGCCAGCAGTTTCTTGAACACCGGGGAGCTGTTTTTT	CASSFLNTGELFF
TRBV6-2/TRBV6-3	few	NA	TRBJ2-5	TGTGCCAGCAGTTCAACTGGGACACACGAGACCCAGTACTTC	CASSSTGTHETQYF
TRBV2	NA	NA	TRBJ2-3	TGTGCCAGCAGTGAGTCTTTTTTTCACACAGATACGCAGTATTTT	CASSESFFHTDTQYF
TRBV7-9	few	NA	TRBJ1-4	TGTGCCAGCAGCCCGATAGGGGACTTGGGTGAAAAACTGTTTTTT	CASSPIGDLGEKLFF
TRBV4-3	few	TRBD1	TRBJ1-2	TGCGCCAGCAGCCAAGAGAGGACAGGCTATGGCTACACCTTC	CASSQERTGYGYTF
TRBV20-1	few	NA	TRBJ1-3	TGCAGTGCTAGACGGGGGATGACCATATATTTT	CSARRGMTIYF
TRBV5-1	NA	TRBD1	TRBJ2-3	TGCGCCAGCAGCCCGAAGACAGGGGGGATGAGCACAGATACGCAGTATTTT	CASSPKTGGMSTDTQYF
TRBV19	few	TRBD2	TRBJ2-3	TGTGCCAGTAGTCCCCGGGACTACACAGATACGCAGTATTTT	CASSPRDYTDTQYF
TRBV14	NA	NA	TRBJ2-7	TGTGCCAGCAGCCAAGGGGTTTTCTACGAGCAGTACTTC	CASSQGVFYEQYF
TRBV7-2	NA	NA	TRBJ2-2	TGTGCCAGCAGCAGGACCAGCCACACCGGGGAGCTGTTTTTT	CASSRTSHTGELFF
TRBV29-1	many	NA	TRBJ1-2	TGCAGCGTTGTCAGGGTTTTAGTGGATGGCTACACCTTC	CSVVRVLVDGYTF
TRBV7-2	NA	NA	TRBJ2-1	TGTGCCAGCAGCCCGGACCCAGGGTTGGATGAGCAGTTCTTC	CASSPDPGLDEQFF